The clone carrying this T cell receptor beta chain came up many times. These data belong to a study of CDR3 diversity in severe acne. The CDR3 is 15 amino acids. V lost 3 bases and J lost 2, with 13 bases in between. Germline values: CDR1 DFQATT, CDR2 SNEGSKA (reference sequence). TCRdb itself ran the PCR reads through MiXCR, one entry per CDR3 protein. The table includes approximately 84,000 distinct CDR3 sequences, 51% detected once. The TCR was taken from a male donor in good health, without acne. The sequenced sample consisted of blood. The genes are TRBV20-1 and TRBJ2-2, with unresolved D. The CDR3 DNA follows: TGCAGTGCTAGTCCCCTGGCACCAAACACCGGGGAGCTGTTTTTT. This gives the protein CSASPLAPNTGELFF.